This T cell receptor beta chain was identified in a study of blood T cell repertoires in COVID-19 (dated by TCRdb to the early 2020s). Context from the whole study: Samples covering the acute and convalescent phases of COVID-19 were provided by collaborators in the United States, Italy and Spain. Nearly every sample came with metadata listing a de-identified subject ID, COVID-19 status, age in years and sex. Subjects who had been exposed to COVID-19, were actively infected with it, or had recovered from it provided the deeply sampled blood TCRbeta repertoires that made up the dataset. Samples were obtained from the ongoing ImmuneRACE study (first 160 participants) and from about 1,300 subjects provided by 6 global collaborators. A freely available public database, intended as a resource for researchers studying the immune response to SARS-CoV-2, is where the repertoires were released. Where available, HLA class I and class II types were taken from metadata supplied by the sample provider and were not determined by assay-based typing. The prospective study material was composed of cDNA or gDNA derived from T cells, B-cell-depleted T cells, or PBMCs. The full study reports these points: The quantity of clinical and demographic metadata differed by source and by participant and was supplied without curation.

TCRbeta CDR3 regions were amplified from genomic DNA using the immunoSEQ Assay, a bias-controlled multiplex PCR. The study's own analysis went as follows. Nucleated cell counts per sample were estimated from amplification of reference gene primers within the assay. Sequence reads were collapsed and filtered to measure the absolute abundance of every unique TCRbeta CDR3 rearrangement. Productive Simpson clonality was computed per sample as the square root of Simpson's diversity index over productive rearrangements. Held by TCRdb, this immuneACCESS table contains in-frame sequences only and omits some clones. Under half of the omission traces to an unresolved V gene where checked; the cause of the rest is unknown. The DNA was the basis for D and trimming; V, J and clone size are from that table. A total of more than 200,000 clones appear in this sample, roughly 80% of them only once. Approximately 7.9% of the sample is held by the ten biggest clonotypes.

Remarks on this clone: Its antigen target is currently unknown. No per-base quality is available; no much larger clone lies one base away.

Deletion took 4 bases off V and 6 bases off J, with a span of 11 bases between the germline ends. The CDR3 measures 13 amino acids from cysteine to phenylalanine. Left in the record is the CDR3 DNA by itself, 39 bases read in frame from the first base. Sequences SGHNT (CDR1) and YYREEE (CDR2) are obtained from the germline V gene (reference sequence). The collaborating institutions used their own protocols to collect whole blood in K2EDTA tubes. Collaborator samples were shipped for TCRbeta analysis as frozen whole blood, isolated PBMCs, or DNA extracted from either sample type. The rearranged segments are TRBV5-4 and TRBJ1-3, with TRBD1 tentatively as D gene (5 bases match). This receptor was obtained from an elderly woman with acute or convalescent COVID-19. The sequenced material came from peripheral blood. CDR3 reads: CASSLGHSNTIYF. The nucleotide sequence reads TGTGCCAGCAGCCTAGGACACTCAAACACCATATATTTT.